The present entry profiles one T cell receptor (beta chain) with its context. Its antigen is still unknown. This sample stems from a study of shared clonotypes between healthy human individuals. V lost 0 bases and J lost 1; bases outside the gene matches: 5. Germline lookup yields CDR1 ENHRY and CDR2 SYGVKD. The CDR3 loop spans 17 amino acids. Every immunoSEQ plate was one replicate of a subset's evenly spread DNA. Libraries were prepared by immunoSEQ multiplex PCR; TCRdb keeps only in-frame clonotypes and omits some of them. There are roughly 170,000 clones in the sample; approximately 61% occur only once, and 8% to 13% lies in the top ten. CD4+ cells were split into CD45RA+ naive and CD45RA-negative memory subsets. Overall study results and limits: Naive subsets generally exceeded memory subsets in estimated richness. In several donors, 4.5% to 5.5% of naive CD4 clonotypes appeared in common.

V usage is TRBV10-3 and J usage is TRBJ2-2; 7 positions agree with TRBD1. The sequence came from a man between 25 and 39 years old in good health. The specimen sequenced was memory CD4+ T cells sorted from blood. As for subset: CD45RA-negative fraction. The CDR3 DNA is TGTGCCATCAGTGAGTCGCCAGGGGGTCTGAACACCGGGGAGCTGTTTTTT. The encoded protein is CAISESPGGLNTGELFF.